A single sample is the source of the 28 T cell receptor beta chains below, sequenced in a study of cytomegalovirus exposure and HLA in healthy donors. The PCR ran on 60 Vbeta and 13 Jbeta primers. Some clones are missing from TCRdb's copy, which holds only in-frame ones; the method was immunoSEQ multiplex PCR. The data hold roughly 200,000 clones, with approximately 80% observed a single time. What was sequenced was PBMCs. The receptors shown here come from a woman under 40 in good health and CMV-seronegative.

This clone has only one observation. The rearrangement links TRBV27 to TRBJ2-7; 9 bases agree with TRBD1. Germline-derived CDR1 and CDR2 are MNHEY and SMNVEV (reference sequence). Losses at the gene ends were 6 bases for V and 5 bases for J; bases not matched to a gene: 20. The CDR3 consists of 18 residues. The CDR3 nucleotides are TGTGCCAGCAGCATATTGGGGACAGGGCCTTCCCTGCGGGACGAGCAGTACTTC. It encodes CASSILGTGPSLRDEQYF.

Points on this clone: The same CDR3 can be traced to other DNA sequences in this sample. The chain joins TRBV5-1 to TRBJ1-3, with a weak D call TRBD1 (6 bases). The CDR3 contains 14 residues. V lost 4 bases and J 4 bases, leaving 12 bases between the germline ends. Germline lookup yields CDR1 SGHRS and CDR2 YFSETQ. In nucleotides, the CDR3 is TGCGCCAGCAGCCCGAACCAGGGGGGAAACACCATATATTTT. It codes for CASSPNQGGNTIYF.

The rearrangement links TRBV27 to TRBJ2-7, with D perhaps TRBD1 (6 bases). The V and J ends lost 8 bases and 1 base respectively, with 15 bases between them. This CDR3 contains 14 residues. CDR1 and CDR2 from the germline V gene are MNHEY and SMNVEV (reference sequence). CDR3 amino acids: CASATGYGSYEQYF. The CDR3 nucleotides read TGTGCCAGCGCCACAGGGTATGGGTCCTACGAGCAGTACTTC.

This clone was counted only a few times. CDR3 DNA: TGTGCCAGTAGTATAGGACAGCGGGGATACAATGAGCAGTTCTTC. It is translated as CASSIGQRGYNEQFF. The rearrangement links TRBV19 to TRBJ2-1; 7 bases map to TRBD2. The CDR3 contains 15 residues. CDR1 LNHDA and CDR2 SQIVND come from the germline V gene (reference sequence). Trimming cost V 1 base and J 4 bases; bases outside gene matches: 4. Full variable domain (remainder filled in from reference TRBV19 and TRBJ2-1): DGGITQSPKYLFRKEGQNVTLSCEQNLNHDAMYWYRQDPGQGLRLIYYSQIVNDFQKGDIAEGYSVSREKKESFPLTVTSAQKNPTAFYLCASSIGQRGYNEQFFGPGTRLTVL.

The V call is TRBV18, the J call TRBJ2-7; the match to TRBD2 covers 8 bases. Germline CDR1 is KGHSH and CDR2 is LQKENI. The CDR3 is 16 residues long. J was trimmed by 3 bases and V by 3 bases; bases with no gene match: 10. CDR3 DNA: TGTGCCAGCTCACCGCTCCTTCTAGCGGGTAACTACGAGCAGTACTTC. Amino acid sequence: CASSPLLLAGNYEQYF.

The chain employs TRBV7-8 and TRBJ2-3; TRBD2 might be the D (7 bases). The V gene lost 4 bases and the J gene lost 5 bases, with 19 bases spanning the gap. The CDR3 is 16 residues long. Looked up from germline, CDR1 is SGHVS and CDR2 is FQNEAQ. CDR3 in DNA: TGTGCCAGCAGCTCCCCCCCAGGGGCGGGAGTAGATACGCAGTATTTT. Translated, it gives CASSSPPGAGVDTQYF.

This chain connects TRBV19 to TRBJ2-3, with D possibly TRBD2 on 6 matching bases. From germline, CDR1 is LNHDA and CDR2 SQIVND (reference sequence). V lost 4 bases to trimming and J lost 1 base, with 15 bases between them. The CDR3 consists of 16 residues. The DNA for the CDR3 is TGTGCCAGTAGTAGCCAAGGGGAGGAGGGCACAGATACGCAGTATTTT. This codes for CASSSQGEEGTDTQYF. The full variable domain, in which reference TRBV19 and TRBJ2-3 provide the parts outside the CDR3, is DGGITQSPKYLFRKEGQNVTLSCEQNLNHDAMYWYRQDPGQGLRLIYYSQIVNDFQKGDIAEGYSVSREKKESFPLTVTSAQKNPTAFYLCASSSQGEEGTDTQYFGPGTRLTVL.

The chain employs TRBV25-1 and TRBJ2-7, with 8 positions matching TRBD1. This CDR3 contains 14 residues. J lost 5 bases, V lost 6 bases, and 9 bases had no gene match. Germline CDR1 is MGHDK and CDR2 is SYGVNS. CDR3 region: CASSKSRGQNEQYF. The CDR3 coding sequence is TGTGCCAGCAGCAAGTCCAGGGGGCAAAACGAGCAGTACTTC.

The chain employs TRBV5-1 and TRBJ2-5; 8 bases are shared with TRBD1. The CDR3 sequence is 19 residues long. V lost 4 bases, J lost 2 bases, and 19 bases stayed unmatched. Germline V CDR1 and CDR2: SGHRS, YFSETQ. The CDR3 spells CASSPYLRQGPRLQETQYF. The CDR3, as DNA: TGCGCCAGCAGCCCCTACCTCCGACAGGGGCCCCGACTACAAGAGACCCAGTACTTC.

The chain recombines TRBV6-1 with TRBJ1-3, with D uncertain. This CDR3 region has 12 residues. CDR1 MNHNS and CDR2 SASEGT come from the germline V gene. V shed 6 bases and J shed 7 bases, with 10 bases lying between them. CDR3 residues: CASRTLGNTIYF. CDR3 DNA: TGTGCCAGCAGGACCCTCGGGAACACCATATATTTT.

V and J are TRBV5-6 and TRBJ2-3, with 9 bases identical to TRBD2. V lost 4 bases to trimming and J lost 5 bases; unmatched junction nucleotides: 8. This CDR3 is built from 15 residues. Germline values: CDR1 SGHDT, CDR2 YYEEEE. The CDR3 sequence is CASSRRLAGKDTQYF. In nucleotides, the CDR3 is TGTGCCAGCAGCCGCCGTCTAGCGGGGAAAGATACGCAGTATTTT.

The chain has TRBV2 and TRBJ1-2; 8 bases fit TRBD1. From germline, CDR1 is SNHLY and CDR2 FYNNEI. The CDR3 covers 13 residues. V dropped 6 bases and J dropped 3; count of bases not matched to a gene: 3. Here the CDR3 DNA reads TGTGCCAGCAGCGGGGGACAGGACTATGGCTACACCTTC. Translated: CASSGGQDYGYTF.

This clone was observed a handful of times. The CDR3 here is CASSGTGTVDEQYF. In nucleotides, the CDR3 is TGTGCCAGCAGCGGAACCGGGACAGTAGACGAGCAGTACTTC. The chain joins TRBV2 to TRBJ2-7; TRBD1 aligns across 7 bases. Per germline, CDR1 SNHLY and CDR2 FYNNEI. The CDR3 contains 14 residues. The V gene end was trimmed by 6 bases and the J gene end by 5 bases; junction bases not matched to a gene: 10.

The chain combines TRBV6-1 with TRBJ1-5; TRBD1 aligns across 7 bases. The CDR3 covers 15 residues. Germline CDR1 MNHNS, CDR2 SASEGT. V shed 2 bases, J shed 1 base, and the junction held 2 bases outside the gene matches. The DNA for the CDR3 is TGTGCCAGCAGTGAACAGACAGGGAGCAATCAGCCCCAGCATTTT. Its translation: CASSEQTGSNQPQHF.

The J gene is TRBJ2-1, the V gene TRBV6-5; 7 positions agree with TRBD2. Germline CDR1 reads MNHEY; CDR2 reads SVGAGI. The trim removed 7 bases at V and 3 bases at J, leaving 9 bases unmatched. This CDR3 region has 15 residues. CDR3 nucleotides: TGTGCCAGCAAGCGGGACCCGAATATCTACAATGAGCAGTTCTTC. Protein sequence: CASKRDPNIYNEQFF.

This sequence joins TRBV6-5 and TRBJ1-1, with 10 bases matching TRBD1. CDR1 is MNHEY and CDR2 is SVGAGI in the germline V gene. The CDR3 has 15 residues. The V gene end was trimmed by 5 bases and the J gene end by 3 bases; junction bases not matched to a gene: 6. The CDR3 is CASSSRDRGYTEAFF. In nucleotides, the CDR3 is TGTGCCAGCAGTAGCCGGGACAGGGGTTACACTGAAGCTTTCTTT.

This clone occurred a few times. The chain recombines TRBV6-1 with TRBJ1-6; D might be TRBD1 (5 bases). The CDR3 runs 14 residues. In germline, CDR1 is MNHNS, CDR2 SASEGT. Trimming removed 7 bases from V and 13 bases from J, with 20 bases in between. The CDR3 sequence is CASIGAGRFGPLHF. CDR3 sequence (DNA): TGTGCCAGCATTGGGGCAGGGAGGTTTGGGCCCCTCCACTTT.

The chain links TRBV5-4 to TRBJ2-5; 8 bases are shared with TRBD2. The J segment lost 12 bases and the V segment lost 0 bases, leaving 7 bases of the junction unmatched. Germline-derived CDR1 and CDR2 are SGHNT and YYREEE (reference sequence). The CDR3 spans 13 residues. The CDR3 nucleotides are TGTGCCAGCAGCTTGGTTAGCGGGGAAGGGAAGTACTTC. It yields the protein CASSLVSGEGKYF.

Here the CDR3 reads CASRGLGSYEQYF. The CDR3 DNA reads TGTGCCAGCAGGGGACTGGGCTCCTACGAGCAGTACTTC. This sequence joins TRBV6-1 and TRBJ2-7, with a possible D match to TRBD2 (6 bases). V lost 6 bases and J 0 bases, leaving 9 bases between the germline ends. Germline V gives CDR1 MNHNS, CDR2 SASEGT. The CDR3 has 13 amino acids.

The rearrangement links TRBV15 to TRBJ2-7, with D possibly being TRBD2 (6 bases). V lost 4 bases, J lost 4 bases, and 23 bases lay in between. Germline CDR1 LNHNV, CDR2 YYDKDF (reference sequence). The CDR3 contains 17 residues. CDR3: CATSTRSGLSSPYEQYF. CDR3 DNA sequence: TGTGCCACCAGCACCCGATCGGGACTGAGCAGCCCTTACGAGCAGTACTTC.

This clone turned up a few times. The chain employs TRBV7-9 and TRBJ2-1; 11 nucleotides agree with TRBD2. The CDR3 length is 17 residues. The germline V gene encodes CDR1 SEHNR and CDR2 FQNEAQ (reference sequence). Trimming removed 5 bases from V and 1 base from J; junction bases left unmatched: 7. The CDR3: CASSPGTSGVSYNEQFF. CDR3 in DNA: TGTGCCAGCAGCCCCGGGACTAGCGGAGTATCCTACAATGAGCAGTTCTTC.

This clone was seen only a few times. This chain connects TRBV19 to TRBJ2-5; 8 bases align to TRBD2. Germline-derived CDR1 and CDR2 are LNHDA and SQIVND (reference sequence). This CDR3 has 16 residues. Trimming cost V 0 bases and J 4 bases; bases outside gene matches: 7. The CDR3 loop reads CASSIEGRRGAETQYF. DNA of the CDR3: TGTGCCAGTAGTATAGAAGGGCGGCGGGGGGCAGAGACCCAGTACTTC.

The chain recombines TRBV12-5 with TRBJ2-5; D is unresolved. The CDR3 contains 15 residues. Germline V CDR1 and CDR2: LGHNT, FRNRAP. V lost 1 base and J lost 4, with 13 bases in between. As DNA, the CDR3 is TGTGCTAGTGGTTTGGCCCCAACCCTAGGAGAGACCCAGTACTTC. Translated, it gives CASGLAPTLGETQYF.

This chain joins TRBV28 and TRBJ1-1; D perhaps matches TRBD1 (6 bases). The CDR3 extends over 13 amino acids. With 11 bases removed from V and 9 bases from J, the gap between germline ends came to 22 bases. The germline gives CDR1 MDHEN, CDR2 SYDVKM. The DNA for the CDR3 is TGTGCCTCCCAGACTCCAGGGGTCGCAAAAGCTTTCTTT. It is translated as CASQTPGVAKAFF.

J is TRBJ2-7 and V is TRBV13, with a weak D call TRBD1 (6 bases). The germline V gene has CDR1 PRHDT and CDR2 FYEKMQ (reference sequence). The CDR3 spans 16 residues. The V and J ends lost 0 bases and 1 base respectively, with 13 bases between them. The DNA of the CDR3 is TGTGCCAGCAGCTTAGGCCGGGCAGGGGTATCCTACGAGCAGTACTTC. This encodes CASSLGRAGVSYEQYF.

This clone was observed a handful of times. The chain carries TRBV11-3 and TRBJ2-3; TRBD2 matches 11 bases. The CDR3 contains 16 residues. The germline V gene encodes CDR1 SGHNT and CDR2 YENEEA. Trimming removed 1 base from V and 3 bases from J; junction bases left unmatched: 3. In nucleotides, the CDR3 is TGTGCCAGCAGCTTAGGACTAGCGGGATGGACAGATACGCAGTATTTT. As protein: CASSLGLAGWTDTQYF. The entire variable domain, with the rest obtained from reference TRBV11-3 and TRBJ2-3, is as follows: EAGVVQSPRYKIIEKKQPVAFWCNPISGHNTLYWYLQNLGQGPELLIRYENEEAVDDSQLPKDRFSAERLKGVDSTLKIQPAELGDSAVYLCASSLGLAGWTDTQYFGPGTRLTVL.

The chain links TRBV5-1 to TRBJ1-1, with D possibly matching TRBD1 (6 bases). This CDR3 contains 14 residues. Germline CDR1 is SGHRS and CDR2 is YFSETQ. The ends were cut back, 5 bases at V and 3 bases at J, with 14 bases in the middle. The CDR3 region has the DNA TGCGCCAGCAGTCTGAGGGACACTTACACTGAAGCTTTCTTT. This gives the protein CASSLRDTYTEAFF.

CDR3 sequence reads: CASSILGQVNSPLHF. The CDR3 DNA reads as TGTGCCAGTAGTATACTCGGACAGGTCAATTCACCCCTCCACTTT. The chain joins TRBV19 to TRBJ1-6; 7 bases map to TRBD1. V lost 2 bases to trimming and J lost 7 bases; unmatched junction nucleotides: 5. The CDR3 has 15 residues. CDR1 is LNHDA, CDR2 SQIVND, per germline (reference sequence).